The present T cell receptor beta chain was sequenced within a study of T cells after yellow fever vaccination. TCRdb re-called the 5' RACE reads through MiXCR, storing one row per CDR3 protein. The table has 300,000 to 350,000 distinct CDR3 sequences, approximately 3.9% seen once; the top ten hold 24%. This CDR3 has 14 amino acids. The V and J ends lost 1 base and 8 bases, in that order; junction bases with no gene match: 6. Germline V lookup: CDR1 MGHRA, CDR2 YSYEKL. This clonotype occurred a few times. The receptor's source is a man aged 18 to 35 who received the YFV17D yellow fever vaccine. V and J are TRBV4-1 and TRBJ1-2; TRBD1 matches at 8 bases. The sequencing used PBMCs, collected 5 days after the yellow fever booster vaccination. The DNA for the CDR3 is TGCGCCAGCAGCCAAGGCCAGGGGGCGCGGGGCTACACCTTC. This translates into CASSQGQGARGYTF.